Listed below are T cell receptor beta chains from one sample, sequenced in a study of blood T cells in healthy people across ages. One entry per CDR3 protein, called by TCRdb with MiXCR from the 5' RACE reads. Seen here are 730,000 or so distinct CDR3 sequences, less than 45% observed once, and the top ten hold approximately 29%. Sequenced input: blood. All receptors come from a man older than 75 in good health. CDR3s include the opening cysteine and the closing phenylalanine or tryptophan. Each record gives: V gene, J gene, D gene, clone size, CDR3 protein, CDR3 DNA. A D gene is named only where the DNA matches it firmly. A clone size is listed for some rows: how often the clone was seen (once, few, many), or a class if it is expanded.

TRBV6-1	TRBJ2-3	.	.	CASRAQDTQYF	TGTGCCAGCAGAGCTCAGGATACGCAGTATTTT
TRBV20-1	TRBJ1-5	TRBD1	.	CSATGTGNQPQHF	TGCAGTGCTACGGGGACAGGGAATCAGCCCCAGCATTTT
TRBV14	TRBJ2-5	TRBD2	few	CASSQRSGGVETQYF	TGTGCCAGCAGCCAACGTAGCGGGGGCGTAGAGACCCAGTACTTC
TRBV29-1	TRBJ1-5	TRBD1	.	CSVAIQGSGNQPQHF	TGCAGCGTTGCAATACAGGGGAGCGGCAATCAGCCCCAGCATTTT
TRBV28	TRBJ2-7	TRBD2	.	CASSLTRGRGSYEQYF	TGTGCCAGCAGTTTAACTCGCGGGAGGGGGTCCTACGAGCAGTACTTC
TRBV7-2	TRBJ2-1	TRBD2	.	CASSLGPEASGSRYEQFF	TGTGCCAGCAGCTTAGGCCCAGAAGCTAGCGGGAGCAGATATGAGCAGTTCTTC
TRBV7-2	TRBJ2-3	.	many	CASSYPWADTQYF	TGTGCCAGCAGCTACCCCTGGGCAGATACGCAGTATTTT
TRBV9	TRBJ1-2	.	few	CASQRGDGYGYTF	TGTGCCAGCCAGAGGGGGGACGGCTATGGCTACACCTTC
TRBV7-2	TRBJ2-7	.	few	CASSLRGGTTYEQYF	TGTGCCAGCAGCTTACGGGGAGGGACAACCTACGAGCAGTACTTC
TRBV28	TRBJ1-1	.	.	CASSPMTGEAFF	TGTGCCAGCAGCCCTATGACAGGAGAAGCTTTCTTT
TRBV7-9	TRBJ2-7	.	few	CASSSREFYEQYF	TGTGCCAGCAGCTCACGGGAGTTCTACGAGCAGTACTTC
TRBV7-2	TRBJ2-1	TRBD2	.	CASSYGTSRQSSYEQFF	TGTGCCAGCAGTTATGGGACTAGCCGGCAAAGCTCCTACGAGCAGTTCTTC
TRBV29-1	TRBJ2-1	.	few	CSDLSDRSNEQFF	TGCAGCGACCTGTCCGACAGGTCTAATGAGCAGTTCTTC
TRBV11-3	TRBJ2-7	TRBD2	.	CASSLGGGTNEQYF	TGTGCCAGCAGCTTAGGCGGGGGGACTAATGAGCAGTACTTC
TRBV20-1	TRBJ2-7	TRBD1	.	CSATGQGPPYEQYF	TGCAGTGCTACCGGACAGGGGCCCCCCTACGAGCAGTACTTC
TRBV6-2/TRBV6-3	TRBJ2-1	TRBD1	.	CASRTNRGQGFNEQFF	TGTGCCAGCCGAACGAATAGGGGACAGGGGTTTAATGAGCAGTTCTTC
TRBV3-1	TRBJ2-3	.	.	CASSQVFRQWDTQYF	TGTGCCAGCAGCCAAGTGTTTCGACAGTGGGATACGCAGTATTTT
TRBV3-1	TRBJ2-5	TRBD1	.	CASSQDPDRVLGETQYF	TGTGCCAGCAGCCAAGACCCCGACAGGGTCTTAGGTGAGACCCAGTACTTC